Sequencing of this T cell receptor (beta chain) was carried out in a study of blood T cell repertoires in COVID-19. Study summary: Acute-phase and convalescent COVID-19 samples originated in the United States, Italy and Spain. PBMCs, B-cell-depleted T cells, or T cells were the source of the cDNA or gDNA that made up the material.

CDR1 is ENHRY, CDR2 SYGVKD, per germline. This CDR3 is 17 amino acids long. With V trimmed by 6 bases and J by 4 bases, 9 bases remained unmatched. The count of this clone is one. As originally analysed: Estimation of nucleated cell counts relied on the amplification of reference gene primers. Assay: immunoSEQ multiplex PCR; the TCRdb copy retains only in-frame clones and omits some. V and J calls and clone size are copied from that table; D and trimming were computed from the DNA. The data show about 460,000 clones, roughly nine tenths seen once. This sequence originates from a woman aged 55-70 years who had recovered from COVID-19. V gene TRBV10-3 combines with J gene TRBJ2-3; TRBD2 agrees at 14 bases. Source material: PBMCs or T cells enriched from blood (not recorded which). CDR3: CAIRSGTSGGGADTQYF. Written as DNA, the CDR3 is TGTGCCATCAGGTCCGGGACTAGCGGGGGTGGGGCAGATACGCAGTATTTT.